This record concerns one TCR beta chain sequence. Its matching antigen is unknown. This sample was taken from a study of T-cell reconstitution after alpha-beta-depleted transplantation in children. Regarding the study as a whole: Expanded clones from the graft, numbering several hundred, reportedly supplied alpha-beta T cells about two months after transplant. By one year post-transplant, T-cell counts and diversity largely arose from T cells that were newly produced. Surviving thymic progenitors and recipient T cells were the source of high TCRbeta diversity at day 60 in some patients.

Preparing the TCRbeta library involved the use of unique molecular identifiers. MiXCR was run by TCRdb on the PCR reads, yielding one entry per CDR3 protein. The repertoire consists of some 150,000 distinct CDR3 sequences, with around 10% occurring once and the leading ten covering over 15%. The sequences come from PBMCs, mostly from graft donor cells, collected 180 days after TCRalphabeta/CD19-depleted stem cell transplant. This receptor was identified in a female patient aged 2-9 years who had a stem cell transplant for congenital amegakaryocytic thrombocytopenia, so the T cells may come from the graft donor.

Here the CDR3 DNA reads TGTGCCAGCAGCTTAGCGTATGAAAAACTGTTTTTT. Its protein product is CASSLAYEKLFF. The V gene is TRBV7-9, the J gene TRBJ1-4, with D unresolved. Trimming pared 0 bases from V and 6 bases from J, leaving 2 bases between. Germline V lookup: CDR1 SEHNR, CDR2 FQNEAQ (reference sequence). This CDR3 region has 12 residues.